Following are 9 T cell receptor beta chains from one sample sequenced in a study of blood T cell repertoires in COVID-19. The repertoire was sequenced with immunoSEQ multiplex PCR; TCRdb's copy has only in-frame clones and lacks some. Of roughly 100,000 clones in the sample, 69% were seen once. The sequenced material came from peripheral blood. The receptors stem from an elderly man with acute or convalescent COVID-19.

This clone occurred a few times. The V and J genes are TRBV19 and TRBJ2-1, with 15 positions matching TRBD2. V trimming: 5 bases; J trimming: 0 bases; junction bases outside the gene matches: 2. CDR3 length: 17 amino acids. Per the germline V gene, CDR1 is LNHDA and CDR2 is SQIVND (reference sequence). DNA for the CDR3: TGTGCCAGTAGTTGGACTAGCGGGAGGGCCTCCTACAATGAGCAGTTCTTC. This encodes CASSWTSGRASYNEQFF. Together with reference TRBV19 and TRBJ2-1, the CDR3 gives the full variable domain: DGGITQSPKYLFRKEGQNVTLSCEQNLNHDAMYWYRQDPGQGLRLIYYSQIVNDFQKGDIAEGYSVSREKKESFPLTVTSAQKNPTAFYLCASSWTSGRASYNEQFFGPGTRLTVL.

The chain combines TRBV7-2 with TRBJ1-1, with D uncertain. The germline V gene encodes CDR1 SGHTA and CDR2 FQGNSA. The CDR3 extends over 15 amino acids. V lost 1 base and J 3 bases, leaving 12 bases between the germline ends. CDR3 loop: CASSLESALYTEAFF. The CDR3 DNA reads as TGTGCCAGCAGCTTAGAGAGCGCCCTTTACACTGAAGCTTTCTTT.

The CDR3, as DNA: TGCGCCAGCAGCCACCTAGCGGGAGGCGCAGATACGCAGTATTTT. Translating it yields CASSHLAGGADTQYF. The V gene is TRBV4-1, the J gene TRBJ2-3; 11 bases are shared with TRBD2. V dropped 3 bases and J dropped 4; count of bases not matched to a gene: 3. The CDR3 covers 15 residues. CDR1 MGHRA and CDR2 YSYEKL come from the germline V gene.

The rearrangement joins TRBV28 to TRBJ1-1, with 7 bases identical to TRBD1. Trimming at V came to 10 bases and at J to 1 base, leaving 12 bases not matched to a gene. Germline V gene data show CDR1 as MDHEN and CDR2 as SYDVKM. CDR3 length: 15 residues. CDR3 sequence reads: CATISSTGRNTEAFF. CDR3 DNA sequence: TGTGCCACTATCTCTTCGACAGGGCGGAACACTGAAGCTTTCTTT. Full variable domain (missing parts from reference TRBV28 and TRBJ1-1): DVKVTQSSRYLVKRTGEKVFLECVQDMDHENMFWYRQDPGLGLRLIYFSYDVKMKEKGDIPEGYSVSREKKERFSLILESASTNQTSMYLCATISSTGRNTEAFFGQGTRLTVV.

The chain recombines TRBV30 with TRBJ1-5; the match to TRBD1 covers 8 bases. Germline CDR1 reads GTSNPN; CDR2 reads SVGIG (reference sequence). This CDR3 has 14 amino acids. V gave up 3 bases and J gave up 4 bases; unmatched junction bases: 5. CDR3 residues: CAWSFNRGNQPQHF. The DNA of the CDR3 is TGTGCCTGGAGCTTCAACAGGGGGAATCAGCCCCAGCATTTT.

This clone appeared a few times. The chain uses TRBV28 and TRBJ1-3; D unclear. The CDR3 is 13 residues long. CDR1 and CDR2 (germline): MDHEN, SYDVKM. V lost 3 bases and J lost 5, with 8 bases in between. The CDR3 here is CASSFQRRNTIYF. CDR3 nucleotide sequence: TGTGCCAGCAGTTTTCAGCGGAGAAACACCATATATTTT.

This clone has only a few counts. V and J are TRBV9 and TRBJ1-4; no definite D call. V gave up 0 bases and J gave up 2 bases, with 8 bases separating them. This CDR3 comprises 15 residues. Germline CDR1 and CDR2: SGDLS and YYNGEE. CDR3 in DNA: TGTGCCAGCAGCGTAGCTCCACTGACTAATGAAAAACTGTTTTTT. This encodes CASSVAPLTNEKLFF.

For the CDR3, the DNA is TGTGCCAGCAGTCCCTTGATGGGGGGGACCTACAATGAGCAGTTCTTC. It is translated as CASSPLMGGTYNEQFF. V is TRBV6-2 or TRBV6-3 and J is TRBJ2-1; 7 bases are a match to TRBD2. The CDR3 contains 16 residues. The trim removed 5 bases at V and 2 bases at J, leaving 9 bases unmatched. The germline V gene has CDR1 MNHEY and CDR2 SVGEGT.

This clone was counted a single time. This chain uses TRBV7-8 with TRBJ2-3; 8 bases fit TRBD1. This CDR3 is 14 amino acids long. With 4 bases clipped from V and 3 bases from J, the junction kept 3 bases outside the gene matches. Germline V gives CDR1 SGHVS, CDR2 FQNEAQ. The CDR3 protein is CASSYTGGTDTQYF. CDR3 DNA sequence: TGTGCCAGCAGCTATACAGGGGGTACAGATACGCAGTATTTT.